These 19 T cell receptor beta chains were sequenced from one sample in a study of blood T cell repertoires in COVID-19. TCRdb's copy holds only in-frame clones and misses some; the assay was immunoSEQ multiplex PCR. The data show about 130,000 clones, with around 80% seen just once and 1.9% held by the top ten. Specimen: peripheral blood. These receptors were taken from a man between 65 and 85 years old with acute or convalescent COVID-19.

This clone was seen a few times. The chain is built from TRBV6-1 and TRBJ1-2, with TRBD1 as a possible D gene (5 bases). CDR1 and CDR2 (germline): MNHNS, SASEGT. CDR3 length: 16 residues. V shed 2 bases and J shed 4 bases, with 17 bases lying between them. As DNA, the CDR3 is TGTGCCAGCAGTGAATGGGGCAGCGATGGAAGCTATGGCTACACCTTC. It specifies CASSEWGSDGSYGYTF.

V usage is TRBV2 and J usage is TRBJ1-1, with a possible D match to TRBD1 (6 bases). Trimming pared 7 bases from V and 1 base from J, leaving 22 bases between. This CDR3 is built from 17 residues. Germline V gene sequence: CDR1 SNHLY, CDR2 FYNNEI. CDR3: CASTTDDGRGENTEAFF. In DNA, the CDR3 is TGTGCCAGCACCACCGACGATGGCAGGGGTGAGAACACTGAAGCTTTCTTT. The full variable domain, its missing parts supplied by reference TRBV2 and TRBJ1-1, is EPEVTQTPSHQVTQMGQEVILRCVPISNHLYFYWYRQILGQKVEFLVSFYNNEISEKSEIFDDQFSVERPDGSNFTLKIRSTKLEDSAMYFCASTTDDGRGENTEAFFGQGTRLTVV.

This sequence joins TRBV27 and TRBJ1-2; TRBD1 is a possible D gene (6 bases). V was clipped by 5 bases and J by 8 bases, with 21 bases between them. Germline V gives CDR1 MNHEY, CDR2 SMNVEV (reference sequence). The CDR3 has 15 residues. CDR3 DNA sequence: TGTGCCAGCAGTATAACTCCGCGGGGGGGCTCAGGCTACACCTTC. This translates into CASSITPRGGSGYTF.

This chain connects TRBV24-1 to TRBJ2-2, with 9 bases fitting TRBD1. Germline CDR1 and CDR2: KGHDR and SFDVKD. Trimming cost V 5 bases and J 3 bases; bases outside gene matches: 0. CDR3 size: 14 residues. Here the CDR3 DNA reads TGTGCCACCAGTGGACAGGGGGACACCGGGGAGCTGTTTTTT. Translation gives CATSGQGDTGELFF.

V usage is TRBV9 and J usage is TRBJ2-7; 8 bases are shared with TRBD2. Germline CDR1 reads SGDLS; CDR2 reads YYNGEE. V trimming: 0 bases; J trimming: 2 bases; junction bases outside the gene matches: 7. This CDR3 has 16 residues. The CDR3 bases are TGTGCCAGCAGCGTAGGAGGTCGGGGGGGAACCTACGAGCAGTACTTC. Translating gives CASSVGGRGGTYEQYF.

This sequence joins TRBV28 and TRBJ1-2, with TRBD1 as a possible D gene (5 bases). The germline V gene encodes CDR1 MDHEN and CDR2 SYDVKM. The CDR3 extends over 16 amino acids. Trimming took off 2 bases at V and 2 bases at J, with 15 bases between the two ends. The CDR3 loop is CASSLGFGRVNYGYTF. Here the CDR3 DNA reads TGTGCCAGCAGTTTAGGGTTCGGCAGGGTGAACTATGGCTACACCTTC.

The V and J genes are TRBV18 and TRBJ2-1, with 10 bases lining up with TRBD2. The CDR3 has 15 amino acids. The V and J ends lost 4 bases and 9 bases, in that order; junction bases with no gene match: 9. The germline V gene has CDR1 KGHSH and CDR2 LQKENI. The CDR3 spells CASSQGTSDVSEQFF. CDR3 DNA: TGTGCCAGCTCACAAGGGACTAGCGACGTGAGTGAGCAGTTCTTC.

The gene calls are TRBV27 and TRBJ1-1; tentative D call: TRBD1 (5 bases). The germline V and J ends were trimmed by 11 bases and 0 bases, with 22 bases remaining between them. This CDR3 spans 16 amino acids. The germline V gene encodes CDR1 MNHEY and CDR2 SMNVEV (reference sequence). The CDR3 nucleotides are TGTGCCGGCCCCCAAGGGGCCTCCACACTGAACACTGAAGCTTTCTTT. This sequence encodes CAGPQGASTLNTEAFF.

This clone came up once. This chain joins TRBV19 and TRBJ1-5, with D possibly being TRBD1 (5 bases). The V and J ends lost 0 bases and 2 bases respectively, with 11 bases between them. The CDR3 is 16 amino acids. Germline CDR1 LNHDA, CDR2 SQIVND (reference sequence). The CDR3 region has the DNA TGTGCCAGTAGTATAGAGGGGCGCGGAGGCAATCAGCCCCAGCATTTT. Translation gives CASSIEGRGGNQPQHF.

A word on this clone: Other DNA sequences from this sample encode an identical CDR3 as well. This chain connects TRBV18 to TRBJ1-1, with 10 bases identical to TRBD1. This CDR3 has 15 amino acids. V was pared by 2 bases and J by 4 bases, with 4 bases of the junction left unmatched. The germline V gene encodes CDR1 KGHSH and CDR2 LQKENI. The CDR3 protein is CASSPVGQGSTEAFF. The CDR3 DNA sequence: TGTGCCAGCTCACCAGTGGGACAGGGGAGCACTGAAGCTTTCTTT.

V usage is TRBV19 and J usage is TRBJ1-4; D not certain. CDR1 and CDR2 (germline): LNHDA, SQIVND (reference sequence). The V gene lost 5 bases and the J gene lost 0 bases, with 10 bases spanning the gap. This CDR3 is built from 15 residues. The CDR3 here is CASSSRIATNEKLFF. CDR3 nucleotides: TGTGCCAGTAGTTCCCGTATTGCAACTAATGAAAAACTGTTTTTT.

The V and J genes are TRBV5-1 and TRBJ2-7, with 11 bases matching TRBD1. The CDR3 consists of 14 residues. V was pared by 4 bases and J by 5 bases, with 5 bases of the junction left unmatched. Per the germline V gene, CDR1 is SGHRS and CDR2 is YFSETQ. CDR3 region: CASSPGQGAHEQYF. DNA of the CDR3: TGCGCCAGCAGCCCTGGACAGGGGGCCCACGAGCAGTACTTC.

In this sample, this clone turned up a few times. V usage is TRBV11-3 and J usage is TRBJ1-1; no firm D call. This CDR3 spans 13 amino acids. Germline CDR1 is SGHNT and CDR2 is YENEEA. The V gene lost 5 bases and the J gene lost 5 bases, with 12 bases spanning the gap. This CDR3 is CASSTREGTEAFF. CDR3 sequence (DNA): TGTGCCAGCAGCACCCGTGAGGGAACTGAAGCTTTCTTT.

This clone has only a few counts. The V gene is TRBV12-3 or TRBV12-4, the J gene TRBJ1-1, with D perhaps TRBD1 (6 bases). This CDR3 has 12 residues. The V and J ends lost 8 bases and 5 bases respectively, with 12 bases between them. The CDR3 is CASGGAGTEAFF. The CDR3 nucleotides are TGTGCCAGCGGGGGGGCGGGGACTGAAGCTTTCTTT.

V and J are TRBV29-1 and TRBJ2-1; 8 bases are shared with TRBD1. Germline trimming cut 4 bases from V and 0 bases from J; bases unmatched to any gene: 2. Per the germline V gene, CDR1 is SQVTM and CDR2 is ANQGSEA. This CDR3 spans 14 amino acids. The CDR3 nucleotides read TGCAGCGTTGCCCAGGGGGCCTCCTACAATGAGCAGTTCTTC. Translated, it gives CSVAQGASYNEQFF.

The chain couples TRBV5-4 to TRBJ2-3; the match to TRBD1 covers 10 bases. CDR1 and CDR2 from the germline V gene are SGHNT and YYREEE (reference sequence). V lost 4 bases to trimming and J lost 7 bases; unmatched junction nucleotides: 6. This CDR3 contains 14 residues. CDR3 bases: TGTGCCAGCAGCCGGGGACAGGGGACGAATACGCAGTATTTT. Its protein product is CASSRGQGTNTQYF. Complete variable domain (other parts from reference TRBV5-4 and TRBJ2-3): ETGVTQSPTHLIKTRGQQVTLRCSSQSGHNTVSWYQQALGQGPQFIFQYYREEENGRGNFPPRFSGLQFPNYSSELNVNALELDDSALYLCASSRGQGTNTQYFGPGTRLTVL.

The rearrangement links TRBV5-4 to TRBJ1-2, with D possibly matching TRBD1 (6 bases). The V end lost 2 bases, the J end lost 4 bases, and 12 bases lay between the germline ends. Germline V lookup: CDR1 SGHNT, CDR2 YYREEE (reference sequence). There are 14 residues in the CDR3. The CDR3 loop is CASSFRGIAYGYTF. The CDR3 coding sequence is TGTGCCAGCAGCTTCAGGGGTATTGCCTATGGCTACACCTTC.

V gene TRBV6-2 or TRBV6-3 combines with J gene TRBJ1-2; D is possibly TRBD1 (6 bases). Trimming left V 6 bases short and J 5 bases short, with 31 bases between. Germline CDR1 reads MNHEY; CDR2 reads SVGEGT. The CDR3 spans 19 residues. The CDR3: CASSQTGISIRYRVYGYTF. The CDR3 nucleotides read TGTGCCAGCAGCCAGACTGGGATATCGATCAGGTACAGGGTGTATGGCTACACCTTC.

For the CDR3, the DNA is TGTGCCAGCAGCTTGTCGGGGCACGGAGGGTACTATGGCTACACCTTC. The encoded protein is CASSLSGHGGYYGYTF. The J gene is TRBJ1-2, the V gene TRBV5-6, with D possibly being TRBD1 (5 bases). This CDR3 spans 16 amino acids. V lost 1 base and J lost 3, with 16 bases in between. CDR1 and CDR2 from the germline V gene are SGHDT and YYEEEE.